This record concerns one TCR beta chain sequence. This sample was taken from a study of blood T cells in healthy people across ages. Germline V gives CDR1 SQVTM, CDR2 ANQGSEA. The ends lost 4 bases at V and 2 bases at J; junction bases unmatched: 9. This CDR3 spans 15 amino acids. The authors ran a second PCR of 7 to 11 cycles using a sample-barcoded 5' primer and a J-beta primer mix. MiXCR was run by TCRdb on the 5' RACE reads, yielding one entry per CDR3 protein. The repertoire holds under 2,000,000 distinct CDR3 sequences, with approximately 50% as singletons. Sequencing was performed on blood. This chain links TRBV29-1 with TRBJ2-5; 8 bases are a match to TRBD2. This receptor was taken from a woman in her 40s in good health. CDR3 residues: CSVGTTSAKQETQYF. In DNA form, the CDR3 reads TGCAGCGTTGGAACGACTAGCGCAAAGCAAGAGACCCAGTACTTC.